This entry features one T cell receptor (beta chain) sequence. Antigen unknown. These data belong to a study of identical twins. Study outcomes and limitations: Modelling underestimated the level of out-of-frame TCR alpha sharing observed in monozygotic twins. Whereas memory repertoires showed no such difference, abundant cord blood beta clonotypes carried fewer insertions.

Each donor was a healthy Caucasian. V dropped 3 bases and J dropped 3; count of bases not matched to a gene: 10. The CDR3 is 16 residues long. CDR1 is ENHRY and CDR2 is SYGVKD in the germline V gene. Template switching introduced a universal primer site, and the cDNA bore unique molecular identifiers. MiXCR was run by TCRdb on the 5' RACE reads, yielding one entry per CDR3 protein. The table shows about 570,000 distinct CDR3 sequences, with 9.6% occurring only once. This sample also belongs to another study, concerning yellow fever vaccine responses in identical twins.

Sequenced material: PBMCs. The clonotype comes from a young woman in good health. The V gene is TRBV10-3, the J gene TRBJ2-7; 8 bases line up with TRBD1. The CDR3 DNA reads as TGTGCCATCAGTGAAGTCCCTATGGGACAGGACTACGAGCAGTACTTC. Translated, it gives CAISEVPMGQDYEQYF.